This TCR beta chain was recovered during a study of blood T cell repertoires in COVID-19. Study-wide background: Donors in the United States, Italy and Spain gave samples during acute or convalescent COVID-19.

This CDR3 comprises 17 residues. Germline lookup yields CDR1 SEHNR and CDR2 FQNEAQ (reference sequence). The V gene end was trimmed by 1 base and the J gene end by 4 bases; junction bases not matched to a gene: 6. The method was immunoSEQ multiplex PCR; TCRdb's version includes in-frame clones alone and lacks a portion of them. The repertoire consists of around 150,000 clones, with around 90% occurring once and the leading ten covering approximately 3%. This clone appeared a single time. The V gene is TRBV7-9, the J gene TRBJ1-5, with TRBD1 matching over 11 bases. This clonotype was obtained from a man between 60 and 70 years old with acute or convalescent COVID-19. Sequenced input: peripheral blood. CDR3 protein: CASSLGPGTGGNQPQHF. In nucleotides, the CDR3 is TGTGCCAGCAGCTTAGGACCAGGGACAGGGGGAAATCAGCCCCAGCATTTT.